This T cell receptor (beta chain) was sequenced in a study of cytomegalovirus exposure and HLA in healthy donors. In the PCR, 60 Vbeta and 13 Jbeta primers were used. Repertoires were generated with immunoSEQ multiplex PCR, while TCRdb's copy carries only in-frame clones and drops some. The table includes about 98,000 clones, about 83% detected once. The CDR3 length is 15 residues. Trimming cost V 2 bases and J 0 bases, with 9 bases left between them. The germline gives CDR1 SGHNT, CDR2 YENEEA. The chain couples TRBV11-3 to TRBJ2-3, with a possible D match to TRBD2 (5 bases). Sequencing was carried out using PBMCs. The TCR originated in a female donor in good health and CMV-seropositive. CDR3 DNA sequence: TGTGCCAGCAGCTTAAGGGCGGGTAGCACAGATACGCAGTATTTT. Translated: CASSLRAGSTDTQYF.